Below, 23 T cell receptor beta chains from the same sample are listed, as sequenced in a study of blood T cell repertoires in COVID-19. Assay: immunoSEQ multiplex PCR; the TCRdb copy retains only in-frame clones and omits some. The data show a few hundred thousand clones, around 87% seen once. Sequenced sample: peripheral blood. These receptors were obtained from a woman in her forties or fifties with acute or convalescent COVID-19.

The V call is TRBV2, the J call TRBJ2-7, with TRBD2 identical over 7 bases. This CDR3 comprises 13 residues. Per the germline V gene, CDR1 is SNHLY and CDR2 is FYNNEI. With V trimmed by 6 bases and J by 3 bases, 5 bases remained unmatched. This CDR3 is CASRREGNYEQYF. In nucleotides, the CDR3 is TGTGCCAGCAGAAGGGAGGGGAACTACGAGCAGTACTTC.

This chain links TRBV20-1 with TRBJ2-7; possibly TRBD1 for D (5 bases). CDR3 length equals 10 residues. Germline CDR1 DFQATT, CDR2 SNEGSKA (reference sequence). The germline V and J ends were trimmed by 8 bases and 2 bases, with 7 bases remaining between them. CDR3 coding DNA: TGCAGTTCAGGGACCTACGAGCAGTACTTC. Translation gives CSSGTYEQYF.

The chain is built from TRBV5-1 and TRBJ1-4; a weak D match, TRBD1 (6 bases). This CDR3 is built from 15 residues. CDR1 and CDR2 (germline): SGHRS, YFSETQ. The ends were cut back, 0 bases at V and 5 bases at J, with 11 bases in the middle. CDR3 sequence reads: CASSLAGGGNEKLFF. DNA for the CDR3: TGCGCCAGCAGCTTGGCGGGGGGCGGAAATGAAAAACTGTTTTTT.

The CDR3 is CASSPGTGAPLGAFF. CDR3 coding DNA: TGTGCCAGCAGCCCGGGGACAGGGGCCCCCCTAGGCGCTTTCTTT. The chain couples TRBV7-2 to TRBJ1-1; 10 nucleotides align to TRBD1. Germline assignment: CDR1 SGHTA and CDR2 FQGNSA. The ends lost 5 bases at V and 11 bases at J; junction bases unmatched: 14. The CDR3 covers 15 residues.

This clone was found once. The chain carries TRBV18 and TRBJ2-1; 7 bases match TRBD1. V lost 1 base to trimming and J lost 5 bases; unmatched junction nucleotides: 5. Germline assignment: CDR1 KGHSH and CDR2 LQKENI. The CDR3 spans 15 residues. The CDR3 DNA reads TGTGCCAGCTCACCACTAGGGACAGCTAACAATGAGCAGTTCTTC. It codes for CASSPLGTANNEQFF.

The chain joins TRBV3-1 (or the pseudogene TRBV3-2) to TRBJ2-1; D perhaps matches TRBD1 (6 bases). V dropped 4 bases and J dropped 9 bases, with 22 bases sitting between them. The CDR3 has 16 amino acids. Germline CDR1 LGHDT, CDR2 YNNKEL (reference sequence). The CDR3, as DNA: TGTGCCAGCAGCCCCAGCCGACAGGTTCTAAGGAGTGAGCAGTTCTTC. Amino acid sequence: CASSPSRQVLRSEQFF.

The chain is built from TRBV6-2 or TRBV6-3 and TRBJ1-5; unclear D gene. CDR1 and CDR2 from the germline V gene are MNHEY and SVGEGT. The CDR3 has 15 residues. V shed 6 bases and J shed 2 bases, with 14 bases lying between them. The CDR3 sequence is CASSPHPRGNQPQHF. The CDR3 region has the DNA TGTGCCAGCAGCCCACACCCCCGGGGCAATCAGCCCCAGCATTTT.

This chain uses TRBV9 with TRBJ2-1; D unclear. CDR3 length: 12 residues. The germline gives CDR1 SGDLS, CDR2 YYNGEE. The V end was cut by 3 bases, the J end by 6 bases, with 7 bases between. CDR3 in DNA: TGTGCCAGCAGCGCCTTCGGCAATGAGCAGTTCTTC. It yields the protein CASSAFGNEQFF.

The rearrangement links TRBV24-1 to TRBJ1-1, with 8 bases identical to TRBD1. Trimming at V came to 1 base and at J to 5 bases, leaving 5 bases not matched to a gene. The V gene's germline CDR1 is KGHDR and CDR2 SFDVKD. The CDR3 spans 15 residues. The chain's CDR3 is CATSDFTGGRTEAFF. The CDR3 DNA reads TGTGCCACCAGTGATTTCACAGGGGGTCGGACTGAAGCTTTCTTT.

V is TRBV11-3 and J is TRBJ2-7; 10 bases align to TRBD1. The CDR3 spans 13 residues. CDR1 is SGHNT, CDR2 YENEEA, per germline. J was trimmed by 10 bases and V by 5 bases; bases with no gene match: 8. CDR3 coding DNA: TGTGCCAGCAGCCGCGGGACAGGGGAGATTCAGTACTTC. Its translation is CASSRGTGEIQYF.

V usage is TRBV7-2 and J usage is TRBJ2-1, with D unresolved. The CDR3 spans 14 residues. Germline values: CDR1 SGHTA, CDR2 FQGNSA. The V end lost 0 bases, the J end lost 9 bases, and 12 bases lay between the germline ends. CDR3 sequence: CASSLAASVGEQFF. CDR3 bases: TGTGCCAGCAGCTTAGCGGCTAGTGTGGGTGAGCAGTTCTTC.

In regard to this clone: Sequence at one end of the junction differs from germline and may be a read error. This chain uses TRBV5-6 with TRBJ2-6; maybe TRBD2 (5 bases). The germline gives CDR1 SGHDT, CDR2 YYEEEE. CDR3 length: 17 residues. This chain's CDR3 is CASSLGFRDSGANVLTF. CDR3 coding DNA: TGTGCCAGCAGTTTGGGGTTTCGGGACTCTGGGGCCAACGTCCTGACTTTC.

CDR3 residues: CASSPVGQSSGANVLTF. CDR3 DNA: TGTGCCAGCAGTCCGGTGGGACAGTCCTCTGGGGCCAACGTCCTGACTTTC. The chain is built from TRBV27 and TRBJ2-6; 7 positions agree with TRBD1. The CDR3 covers 17 residues. J lost 0 bases, V lost 5 bases, and 7 bases had no gene match. The germline V gene encodes CDR1 MNHEY and CDR2 SMNVEV (reference sequence).

The chain has TRBV24-1 and TRBJ2-3; 14 nucleotides agree with TRBD2. The CDR3 runs to 15 residues. CDR1 and CDR2 (germline): KGHDR, SFDVKD. Trimming took 4 bases from V and 5 from J; bases not matched to a gene: 1. CDR3 DNA: TGTGCCACCAGTGACGGGACTAGCGGGAGAGATACGCAGTATTTT. Translated: CATSDGTSGRDTQYF.

Written as DNA, the CDR3 is TGCGCCAGCAGCCAAGCGGTTTCTGGCGGGGGGGAGTTCTTC. Translating it yields CASSQAVSGGGEFF. The V call is TRBV4-3, the J call TRBJ2-1; 9 nucleotides align to TRBD2. V lost 1 base to trimming and J lost 14 bases; unmatched junction nucleotides: 9. The V gene's germline CDR1 is LGHNA and CDR2 YSLEER. This CDR3 is built from 14 residues.

The chain is built from TRBV19 and TRBJ2-3; possibly TRBD1 for D (6 bases). This CDR3 region has 15 residues. V lost 6 bases, J lost 3 bases, and 16 bases lay in between. CDR1 LNHDA and CDR2 SQIVND come from the germline V gene (reference sequence). Here the CDR3 DNA reads TGTGCCAGTAGCCAACCAGGGGTGGGTACAGATACGCAGTATTTT. Its translation: CASSQPGVGTDTQYF.

This rearrangement joins TRBV27 to TRBJ1-6; 7 positions agree with TRBD1. The CDR3 sequence is 15 residues long. CDR1 is MNHEY, CDR2 SMNVEV, per germline (reference sequence). The J segment lost 7 bases and the V segment lost 6 bases, leaving 9 bases of the junction unmatched. In DNA form, the CDR3 reads TGTGCCAGCAGGGCAGGGGGTTCGGAAAATTCACCCCTCCACTTT. Translating gives CASRAGGSENSPLHF.

This clone was recorded only once. This chain connects TRBV21-1 to TRBJ2-7; TRBD1 was called by the table and not checked on the DNA. TRBV21-1 is a pseudogene locus. The CDR3 loop spans 17 amino acids. Here the CDR3 reads CASSRLRDRGPSYEQYF. The CDR3 region has the DNA TGTGCCAGCAGCAGGCTCCGGGACAGGGGGCCTTCCTACGAGCAGTACTTC.

The genes are TRBV19 and TRBJ2-7; 8 nucleotides match TRBD1. V lost 9 bases, J lost 7 bases, and 14 bases stayed unmatched. Germline CDR1 is LNHDA and CDR2 is SQIVND (reference sequence). The CDR3 loop spans 14 amino acids. The CDR3 DNA is TGTGCCAGCGGAAAACGGACAGGGCTAACGGAGCAGTACTTC. Translating it yields CASGKRTGLTEQYF.

The chain recombines TRBV24-1 with TRBJ1-4; 9 nucleotides align to TRBD1. Germline V lookup: CDR1 KGHDR, CDR2 SFDVKD. The CDR3 runs 14 residues. V lost 7 bases and J lost 5; bases outside the gene matches: 4. The CDR3 DNA follows: TGTGCCACCAGCACAGGGGGCCAGAATGAAAAACTGTTTTTT. This codes for CATSTGGQNEKLFF.

The chain uses TRBV6-6 and TRBJ2-5; 8 nucleotides match TRBD1. The CDR3 spans 14 residues. Germline loops: CDR1 MNHNY, CDR2 SVGAGI (reference sequence). The V segment lost 6 bases and the J segment 4 bases; nucleotides outside the gene matches: 7. The CDR3 protein is CASRQQGDGETQYF. The CDR3, as DNA: TGTGCCAGCAGACAACAGGGGGACGGAGAGACCCAGTACTTC.

V usage is TRBV4-2 and J usage is TRBJ1-1, with D perhaps TRBD1 (5 bases). Trimming cost V 0 bases and J 2 bases, with 13 bases left between them. Per the germline V gene, CDR1 is LGHNA and CDR2 is YNFKEQ. CDR3 length: 16 residues. CDR3 sequence: CASSQDPSQGNTEAFF. The DNA of the CDR3 is TGTGCCAGCAGCCAAGACCCCAGCCAGGGAAACACTGAAGCTTTCTTT.

The chain joins TRBV28 to TRBJ1-2; D remains unclear. CDR1 and CDR2 from the germline V gene are MDHEN and SYDVKM. The CDR3 contains 15 residues. V was clipped by 5 bases and J by 1 base, with 14 bases between them. For the CDR3, the DNA is TGTGCCAGCAGTCCGAGTTCGGGGTTTAACTATGGCTACACCTTC. This sequence encodes CASSPSSGFNYGYTF.